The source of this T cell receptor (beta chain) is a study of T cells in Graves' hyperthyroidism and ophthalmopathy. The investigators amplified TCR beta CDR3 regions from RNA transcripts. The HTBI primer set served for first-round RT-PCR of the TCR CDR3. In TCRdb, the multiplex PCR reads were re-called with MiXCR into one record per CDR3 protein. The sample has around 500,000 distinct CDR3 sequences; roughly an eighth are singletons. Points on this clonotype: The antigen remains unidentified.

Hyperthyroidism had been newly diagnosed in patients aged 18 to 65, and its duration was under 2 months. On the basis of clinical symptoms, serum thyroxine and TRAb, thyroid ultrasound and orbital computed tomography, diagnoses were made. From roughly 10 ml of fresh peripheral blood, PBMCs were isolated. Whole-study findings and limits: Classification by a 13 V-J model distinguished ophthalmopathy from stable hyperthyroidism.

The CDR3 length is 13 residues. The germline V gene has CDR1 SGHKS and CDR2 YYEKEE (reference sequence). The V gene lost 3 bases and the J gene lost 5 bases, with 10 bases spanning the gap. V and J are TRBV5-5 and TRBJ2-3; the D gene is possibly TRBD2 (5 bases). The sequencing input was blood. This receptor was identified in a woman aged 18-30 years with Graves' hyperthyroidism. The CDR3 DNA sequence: TGTGCCAGCAGCTCGTTGGCGGGAGATACGCAGTATTTT. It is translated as CASSSLAGDTQYF.